This TCR beta chain was captured by sequencing in a study of T cells in Graves' hyperthyroidism and ophthalmopathy. RNA transcripts yielded amplified TCR beta CDR3 regions. First-round RT-PCR with HTBI primers amplified the TCR CDR3 region. TCRdb used MiXCR to reprocess the multiplex PCR reads, holding one entry per CDR3 protein. The table has around 440,000 distinct CDR3 sequences, approximately 14% seen once; the top ten hold about 7.7%. This clonotype has a count of ten or more. One end of the junction does not line up with germline, which may come from a read error. Germline CDR1 and CDR2: SGHRS and YFSETQ. This CDR3 spans 12 amino acids.

Sequencing was performed on blood. V gene TRBV5-1 combines with J gene TRBJ1-2; D is ambiguous. The clonotype originates from a woman between 18 and 29 years old with Graves' hyperthyroidism. The CDR3 sequence: CASSPGPYGYTF. CDR3 DNA: TGTGCCAGCAGTCCGGGTCCCTATGGCTACACCTTC.